This T cell receptor (beta chain) derives from a study of shared clonotypes between healthy human individuals. Sequencing used immunoSEQ multiplex PCR; TCRdb keeps in-frame clones, though not all of them. This sample has 2 million to 2.5 million clones, with approximately 96% found just once. In the case of this clone: Its specificity is unknown.

V lost 4 bases, J lost 2 bases, and 6 bases stayed unmatched. This CDR3 comprises 16 residues. In germline, CDR1 is LNHDA, CDR2 SQIVND (reference sequence). The study, taken as a whole, reports: Relative to their counterparts shared across all four donors, non-shared clonotypes exhibited diminished generation probabilities. Clonotype sharing across a few donors was observed for around 4.8% of naive CD4 clonotypes.

V usage is TRBV19 and J usage is TRBJ1-2; 11 positions agree with TRBD1. This clonotype originated in a man in his late teens or twenties in good health. Sequencing was carried out using naive CD4+ T cells sorted from blood. Noted subset: CD45RA+ positively selected. The CDR3 coding sequence is TGTGCCAGTAGTAACCAACGGGACAGGGGGAACTATGGCTACACCTTC. This sequence encodes CASSNQRDRGNYGYTF.